This T cell receptor (beta chain) was identified in a study of T cell responses to AZD1222 COVID-19 vaccine (dated by TCRdb to the early 2020s). Notes on the research overall: TCR sequencing was performed for 233 trial participants, of whom about 200 were given two doses of AZD1222 and some 26 were given two doses of MenACWY control vaccine. Trial participants were enrolled into age subgroups of 18-55, 56-69 and 70-plus years, which contained around 150, 29 and 61 TCR-sequenced participants, respectively. General study outcomes and caveats: Because no samples from the day 14 peak response were available, repertoires could be characterized only after the peak T cell response. In the small 56-69-year group, the increase in depth fell short of significance, most likely because of low power. The whole spike protein was spanned by vaccine-associated CD4 TCRs, and dominant responses were seen in regions 160-218 and 743-854. Most participants were white British and females outnumbered males, and the authors suggested that clonal diversity may have been underestimated. A significant rise in spike-specific TCR breadth and depth was observed after two AZD1222 doses relative to day 0 and relative to MenACWY recipients. Conclusions about previously exposed vaccinees are limited because only a handful of AZD1222 recipients were SARS-CoV-2 seropositive at baseline. Reportedly, close to half of the unique spike-specific TCRs recognized epitopes lying outside the regions that are mutated in the B.1.351 and B.1.1.7 variants.

Based on the germline V gene, the CDR1 and CDR2 sequences are LGHNA and YNFKEQ. The germline ends are 16 bases apart after V is trimmed by 4 bases and J by 1 base. The CDR3 spans 16 residues, from the cysteine through the phenylalanine. The sequence is cut down to CDR3 DNA, 48 bases in frame from base 1. What the time point label conveys for this sample: about 28 days (+/-7) after the second vaccine dose. AZD1222 recipients given second doses at about 4 weeks or at about 12 weeks were pooled, since spike-specific TCR depth and breadth were not found to differ between the two schedules. Vaccinee samples were obtained from the UK trials COV001 and COV002, which included a single-blind randomized controlled phase 2/3 trial of AZD1222 (ChAdOx1 nCoV-19) in healthy adults. For TCRbeta chain sequencing, PBMC samples from trial participants were taken at day 0 and at day 28 after the second dose. The CDR3 regions of human TCRbeta chains were analyzed by immunosequencing. The published analysis was carried out like this. TCRs in the repertoires were compared against a reference library of SARS-CoV-2-specific TCRs that had been generated with the MIRA antigen-specificity platform. Breadth was defined as the fraction of unique TCRs that were SARS-CoV-2-associated. Depth was defined as the fraction of total T cells that were SARS-CoV-2-associated. Using the MIRA data, each spike-specific TCR was mapped to the spike region that the TCR reacts to and placed in a CD4 or CD8 class. Log10-transformed breadth and depth values were compared by one-way ANOVA with Sidak's multiple comparisons tests. TCRdb took this table from immuneACCESS and kept in-frame rearrangements with V and J called. Such tables lack part of the clones; where checked against another copy, unresolved V genes explain under half of the gap, and the rest is unexplained. That table supplies the V and J calls and clone size; D and trimming were determined from the DNA. In this sample the table shows about 120,000 clones, roughly nine tenths of which occur a single time. The ten largest clones represent 2.5% to 3% of the sample.

Note on this clone: There is no known antigen for this receptor. It has no much larger one-base neighbor in the sample; base qualities were not kept.

This specimen was peripheral blood, taken 28 days after the second AZD1222 dose. The TCR sequence derives from an adult who received the AZD1222 COVID-19 vaccine. The rearranged chain carries TRBV4-2 and TRBJ1-1, with the identity of the D gene unclear. The nucleotide sequence reads as follows: TGTGCCAGCAGCCTTATGGATTGGAACGGGAACACTGAAGCTTTCTTT. This sequence encodes CASSLMDWNGNTEAFF.